This TCR beta chain was observed in a study of technical replicates of blood from several donors. Sequencing used immunoSEQ multiplex PCR; TCRdb keeps in-frame clones, though not all of them. The data hold about 70,000 clones, with 85% to 95% observed a single time. This CDR3 region has 16 residues. The junction had 9 bases not matched to a gene; V was cut back by 4 bases and J by 6 bases. Per the germline V gene, CDR1 is SGHDN and CDR2 is FVKESK. This clone was observed once. The source of this sequence is a human donor in good health. The chain employs TRBV14 and TRBJ2-2, with 9 positions matching TRBD2. The sample consisted of T cells isolated from PBMCs. The CDR3: CASSLLAGEGSGELFF. CDR3 bases: TGTGCCAGCAGCCTGTTAGCGGGAGAAGGATCCGGGGAGCTGTTTTTT.